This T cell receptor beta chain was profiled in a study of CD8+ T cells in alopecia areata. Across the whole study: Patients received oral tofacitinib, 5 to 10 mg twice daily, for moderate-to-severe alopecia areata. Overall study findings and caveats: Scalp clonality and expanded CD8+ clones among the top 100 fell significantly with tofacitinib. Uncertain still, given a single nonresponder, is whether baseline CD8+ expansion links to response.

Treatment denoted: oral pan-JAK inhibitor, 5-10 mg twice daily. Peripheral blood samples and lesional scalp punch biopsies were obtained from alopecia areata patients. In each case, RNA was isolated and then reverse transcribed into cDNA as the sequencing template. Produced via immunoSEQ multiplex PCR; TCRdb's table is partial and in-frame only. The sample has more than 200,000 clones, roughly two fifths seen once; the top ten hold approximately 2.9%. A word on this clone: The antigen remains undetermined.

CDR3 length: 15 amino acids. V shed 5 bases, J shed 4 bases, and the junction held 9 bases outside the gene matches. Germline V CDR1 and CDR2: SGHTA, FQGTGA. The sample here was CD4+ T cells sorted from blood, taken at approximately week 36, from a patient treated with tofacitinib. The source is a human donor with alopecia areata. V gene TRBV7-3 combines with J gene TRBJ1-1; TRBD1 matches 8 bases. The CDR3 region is CASSTRTGRLTEAFF. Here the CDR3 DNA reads TGTGCCAGCAGCACCAGGACAGGGCGACTCACTGAAGCTTTCTTT.